The rows below give T cell receptor beta chains drawn from one sample of a study of blood T cell repertoires in COVID-19. Using immunoSEQ multiplex PCR, the repertoire was profiled, and TCRdb retains in-frame clones only, with some absent. This table has 100,000 to 120,000 clones, about 86% appearing once. The specimen was peripheral blood. Every receptor here comes from a man older than 75 with acute or convalescent COVID-19. Both conserved end residues are part of each CDR3. Each record gives: CDR3 protein, CDR3 DNA, clone size, J gene, D gene, V gene. D genes are given only for firm matches. Only part of the rows carry a size: once, few, many, or a class if the clone is expanded.

CASSSTGTSFPWDEKLFF	TGTGCCAGCAGCTCCACCGGGACATCCTTCCCCTGGGATGAAAAACTGTTTTTT	few	TRBJ1-4	-	TRBV7-8
CASSLISGETEAFF	TGCGCCAGCAGCCTCATTTCAGGGGAGACTGAAGCTTTCTTT	-	TRBJ1-1	-	TRBV5-1
CASSPQGGVSEQYF	TGTGCCAGCTCACCACAGGGAGGAGTGAGCGAGCAGTACTTC	-	TRBJ2-7	-	TRBV18
CASRRGQVGAYEQYF	TGTGCCAGCAGACGAGGACAGGTTGGCGCCTACGAGCAGTACTTC	once	TRBJ2-7	TRBD1	TRBV28
CASTERGITEAFF	TGTGCCAGCACCGAACGGGGTATCACTGAAGCTTTCTTT	few	TRBJ1-1	-	TRBV2
CASSSRPQGAAFF	TGTGCCAGCAGTTCCCGACCCCAGGGGGCAGCCTTCTTT	-	TRBJ1-1	TRBD1	TRBV2
CASSYRSGGHGYTF	TGTGCCAGCAGTTACAGGTCAGGGGGCCATGGCTACACCTTC	-	TRBJ1-2	TRBD1	TRBV6-5
CASSRTALYGYTF	TGTGCCAGCAGCCGGACAGCTTTGTATGGCTACACCTTC	-	TRBJ1-2	-	TRBV3-1/TRBV3-2
CASSSGQGDEQFF	TGTGCCAGCAGCTCGGGACAGGGAGACGAGCAGTTCTTC	-	TRBJ2-1	TRBD1	TRBV7-2
CASSQNRGGDTQYF	TGTGCCAGCAGCCAAAACAGGGGGGGAGATACGCAGTATTTT	-	TRBJ2-3	-	TRBV14
CASSPGTVNNSPLHF	TGTGCCAGCAGCCCCGGGACAGTCAACAATTCACCCCTCCACTTT	once	TRBJ1-6	TRBD1	TRBV6-6